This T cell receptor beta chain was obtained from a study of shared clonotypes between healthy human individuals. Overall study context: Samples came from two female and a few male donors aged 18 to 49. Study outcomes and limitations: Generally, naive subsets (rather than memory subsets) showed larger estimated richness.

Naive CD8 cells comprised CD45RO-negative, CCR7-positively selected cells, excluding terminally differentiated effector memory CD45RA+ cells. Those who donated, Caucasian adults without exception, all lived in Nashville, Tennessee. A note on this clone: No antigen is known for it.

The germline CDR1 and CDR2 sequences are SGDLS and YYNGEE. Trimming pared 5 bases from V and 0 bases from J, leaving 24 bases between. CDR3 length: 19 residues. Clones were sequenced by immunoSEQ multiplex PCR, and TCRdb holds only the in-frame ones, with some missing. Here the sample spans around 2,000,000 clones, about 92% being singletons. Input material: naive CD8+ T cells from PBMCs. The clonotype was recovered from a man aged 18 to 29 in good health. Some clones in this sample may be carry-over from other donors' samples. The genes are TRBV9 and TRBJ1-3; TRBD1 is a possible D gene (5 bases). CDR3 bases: TGTGCCAGCAGTCTATTAGGCTCCTGGGGCATCTCCTCTGGAAACACCATATATTTT. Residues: CASSLLGSWGISSGNTIYF.